This is a list of T cell receptor beta chains from one sample in a study of regulatory T cells in long-lasting Graves disease. TCRdb re-called the multiplex PCR reads through MiXCR, storing one row per CDR3 protein. The sample consists of 500,000 or so distinct CDR3 sequences, around 15% of them appearing once. These data were also filed under a second study, of T cells in Graves' hyperthyroidism and ophthalmopathy.

Here the sequenced sample was peripheral blood mononuclear cells (PBMCs), taken at new diagnosis, from a patient treated with antithyroid drugs. The receptors derive from a woman between 45 and 65 years old with Graves disease. Both conserved end residues are part of each CDR3. The D gene is left open where the match is weak. Only some rows state a clone size, as once, few, many or a class for expanded clones.

cdr3_nt cdr3_aa cdr3_length j_call clone_size v_call d_call
TGCGCCAGCAGCTTGGGTCTAGCGGGAGTTATCGGGGAGCTGTTTTTT CASSLGLAGVIGELFF 16 TRBJ2-2 - TRBV5-1 TRBD2
TGCAGCGTTGATGGTTACTCCCTAAACAATGAGCAGTTCTTC CSVDGYSLNNEQFF 14 TRBJ2-1 many TRBV29-1 -
TGTGCCAGCTCAGCCGACAGGGGGCAAGAGCAGTTCTTC CASSADRGQEQFF 13 TRBJ2-1 few TRBV18 TRBD1
TGTGCCAGCAGCTCCGGGACAGCATACACTGAAGCTTTCTTT CASSSGTAYTEAFF 14 TRBJ1-1 many TRBV7-8 TRBD1
TGTGCCAGCAGTTATCTGGCGGGAGGGTACAATGAGCAGTTCTTC CASSYLAGGYNEQFF 15 TRBJ2-1 many TRBV6-5 TRBD2
TGTGCCTGGAGATCCCAGGGTTTCAACTATGGCTACACCTTC CAWRSQGFNYGYTF 14 TRBJ1-2 many TRBV30 -
TGTGCCAGCAGCTTAGCACCGGGACTAGCGGGAGAGCAGTACTTC CASSLAPGLAGEQYF 15 TRBJ2-7 many TRBV5-5 TRBD2
TGCGCCAGCAGCCAAGCGGAGGGCAATCAGCCCCAGCATTTT CASSQAEGNQPQHF 14 TRBJ1-5 many TRBV4-1 -
TGTGCCAGCAGTGGGGGGGCCGCAAATGAAAAACTGTTTTTT CASSGGAANEKLFF 14 TRBJ1-4 many TRBV6-1 -
TGTGCCAGCAAAGGCGGACTAGCGGGAGGGCCAGGTGAGCAGTTCTTC CASKGGLAGGPGEQFF 16 TRBJ2-1 many TRBV7-2 TRBD2
TGCGCCAGCAGCTTCGGCGGAGTTGAGAACACTGAAGCTTTCTTT CASSFGGVENTEAFF 15 TRBJ1-1 few TRBV5-1 -
TGCAGCGTTGTGGGCAACGATGAGCAGTTCTTC CSVVGNDEQFF 11 TRBJ2-1 many TRBV29-1 -
TGTGCCAGCACGCCACAGGAAGGATATACGCAGTATTTT CASTPQEGYTQYF 13 TRBJ2-3 few TRBV6-2/TRBV6-3 -
TGCAGTGCTAGAGATCGTCAAGCGGGAGCTTACGAGCAGTACTTC CSARDRQAGAYEQYF 15 TRBJ2-7 many TRBV20-1 TRBD2
TGTGCCAGCTCACGAAGGACAGGACAAGAGACCCAGTACTTC CASSRRTGQETQYF 14 TRBJ2-5 many TRBV18 TRBD1
TGTGCCATCAAGGGGGCCCAGGGAAACACCATATATTTT CAIKGAQGNTIYF 13 TRBJ1-3 - TRBV10-3 TRBD1
TGTGCCAGCAGTTTAATTGGCAGGGAAAGCACAGATACGCAGTATTTT CASSLIGRESTDTQYF 16 TRBJ2-3 many TRBV28 -
TGTGCCAGCAGTGATGTGGAGGCAGATACGCAGTATTTT CASSDVEADTQYF 13 TRBJ2-3 many TRBV2 -
TGTACCAGCAGCTTAGGCCAAGTCGCGCCACGGGAGACCCAGTACTTC CTSSLGQVAPRETQYF 16 TRBJ2-5 many TRBV7-8 -
TGTGCCTGGAGTGTAGGGCTAGCGCCCACAGATACGCAGTATTTT CAWSVGLAPTDTQYF 15 TRBJ2-3 - TRBV30 -
TGCGCCAGCAGCTTGGGACTCCCCGACTCTGGGGCCAACGTCCTGACTTTC CASSLGLPDSGANVLTF 17 TRBJ2-6 many TRBV5-1 -
TGTGCCAGCAGCCTAGGGCAGGGGGAAAACAATGAGCAGTTCTTC CASSLGQGENNEQFF 15 TRBJ2-1 many TRBV11-3 TRBD1
TGTGCCAGCAGCCCAAGGGACAGCCTTTTCCAAGAGACCCAGTACTTC CASSPRDSLFQETQYF 16 TRBJ2-5 few TRBV13 TRBD1
TGTGCCAGCAGTTACTCCGGGACTAGTGGCCCCTACGAGCAGTACTTC CASSYSGTSGPYEQYF 16 TRBJ2-7 - TRBV6-5 TRBD2
TGTGCCAGCAGTGATAGCGGGCTCTCCTACGAGCAGTACTTC CASSDSGLSYEQYF 14 TRBJ2-7 many TRBV2 TRBD2
TGTGCCAGCACCCCTGGACAGGGAGCCCGCGATGAGCAGTTCTTC CASTPGQGARDEQFF 15 TRBJ2-1 many TRBV28 TRBD1
TGCGCCAGCAGCTTGGGGCTAGAATCCTACGAGCAGTACTTC CASSLGLESYEQYF 14 TRBJ2-7 many TRBV5-1 -
TGTGCCAGCAGCTACCCCGCAGGGTACTATGGCTACACCTTC CASSYPAGYYGYTF 14 TRBJ1-2 many TRBV28 -